A single sample is the source of the 25 T cell receptor beta chains below, sequenced in a study of cytomegalovirus exposure and HLA in healthy donors. Primers included in the PCR were 60 Vbeta and 13 Jbeta primers. Assay: immunoSEQ multiplex PCR; the TCRdb copy retains only in-frame clones and omits some. The table lists 110,000 or so clones, approximately 76% of them singletons. The sequencing sample was made of PBMCs. All receptors derive from a man aged 50-59 years in good health and CMV-seropositive.

This clone was observed once. The J gene is TRBJ2-1, the V gene TRBV27; 9 bases fit TRBD2. Trimming cost V 2 bases and J 4 bases; bases outside gene matches: 6. CDR1 MNHEY and CDR2 SMNVEV come from the germline V gene (reference sequence). This CDR3 region has 16 residues. The CDR3 reads CASSLRPSGKYNEQFF. The DNA for the CDR3 is TGTGCCAGCAGTTTACGGCCTAGCGGGAAATACAATGAGCAGTTCTTC.

The chain joins TRBV7-8 to TRBJ2-2; 7 nucleotides agree with TRBD2. This CDR3 is built from 16 residues. Trimming took 2 bases from V and 1 from J; bases not matched to a gene: 4. Germline V lookup: CDR1 SGHVS, CDR2 FQNEAQ. CDR3 sequence: CASSLTGGMNTGELFF. The CDR3 DNA follows: TGTGCCAGCAGCTTAACGGGGGGTATGAACACCGGGGAGCTGTTTTTT.

This chain links TRBV28 with TRBJ2-7, with D tentatively TRBD2 (5 bases). V was shortened by 8 bases and J by 2 bases, with 13 bases between the two germline ends. Germline lookup yields CDR1 MDHEN and CDR2 SYDVKM. The CDR3 totals 13 residues. For the CDR3, the DNA is TGTGCCAGCCTTCCGAGAGGGCCCTACGAGCAGTACTTC. Protein: CASLPRGPYEQYF.

V is TRBV28 and J is TRBJ1-3; D ambiguous. There are 13 residues in the CDR3. The ends were cut back, 8 bases at V and 8 bases at J, with 16 bases in the middle. CDR1 MDHEN and CDR2 SYDVKM come from the germline V gene. As DNA, the CDR3 is TGTGCCAGCGGTGGGCCCTGGGTGGACACCATATATTTT. It yields the protein CASGGPWVDTIYF.

The chain recombines TRBV2 with TRBJ2-5; TRBD1 is a possible D gene (6 bases). The CDR3 is 13 residues long. The V end was cut by 6 bases, the J end by 3 bases, with 11 bases between. Germline loops: CDR1 SNHLY, CDR2 FYNNEI. CDR3 residues: CASSQQGEETQYF. In DNA, the CDR3 is TGTGCCAGCAGCCAACAGGGAGAAGAGACCCAGTACTTC.

The chain recombines TRBV6-8 with TRBJ2-1; 7 positions agree with TRBD2. The CDR3 consists of 17 residues. The germline CDR1 and CDR2 sequences are MNHGY and SAAAGT. V trimming: 8 bases; J trimming: 3 bases; junction bases outside the gene matches: 16. CDR3: CASPERWRAGDYNEQFF. The CDR3 DNA is TGTGCCAGCCCGGAGAGGTGGAGGGCGGGGGACTACAATGAGCAGTTCTTC.

Details on this clone: This sample includes further DNA sequences coding for the same CDR3. This chain uses TRBV25-1 with TRBJ2-7; 7 bases are shared with TRBD1. The junction had 9 bases not matched to a gene; V was cut back by 10 bases and J by 3 bases. Germline V lookup: CDR1 MGHDK, CDR2 SYGVNS. This CDR3 has 13 amino acids. CDR3 nucleotide sequence: TGTGCCACCAAGGGACAGAGCCGCTACGAGCAGTACTTC. Translated: CATKGQSRYEQYF.

The chain employs TRBV5-1 and TRBJ1-1; 7 positions agree with TRBD1. Germline V gene sequence: CDR1 SGHRS, CDR2 YFSETQ. CDR3 length: 16 amino acids. The V segment lost 3 bases and the J segment 2 bases; nucleotides outside the gene matches: 10. CDR3 nucleotide sequence: TGCGCCAGCAGCTCAAACCCAGGGACAGTTAACACTGAAGCTTTCTTT. This translates into CASSSNPGTVNTEAFF.

The chain combines TRBV14 with TRBJ1-5; 7 nucleotides match TRBD1. The V segment lost 5 bases and the J segment 6 bases; nucleotides outside the gene matches: 4. There are 13 residues in the CDR3. The germline V gene has CDR1 SGHDN and CDR2 FVKESK. Here the CDR3 reads CASSFGTAQPQHF. The CDR3 DNA reads TGTGCCAGCAGCTTTGGGACAGCTCAGCCCCAGCATTTT. The complete variable domain, with remaining parts taken from reference TRBV14 and TRBJ1-5, reads EAGVTQFPSHSVIEKGQTVTLRCDPISGHDNLYWYRRVMGKEIKFLLHFVKESKQDESGMPNNRFLAERTGGTYSTLKVQPAELEDSGVYFCASSFGTAQPQHFGDGTRLSIL.

The V and J genes are TRBV5-4 and TRBJ1-1; TRBD1 agrees at 7 bases. CDR3 length: 14 amino acids. Trimming took 0 bases from V and 5 from J; bases not matched to a gene: 4. In germline, CDR1 is SGHNT, CDR2 YYREEE (reference sequence). CDR3 loop: CASSLGRGYTEAFF. The CDR3 bases are TGTGCCAGCAGCTTGGGCAGGGGGTATACTGAAGCTTTCTTT.

The V gene is TRBV6-5, the J gene TRBJ2-5; 8 bases line up with TRBD1. V dropped 2 bases and J dropped 5; count of bases not matched to a gene: 4. Germline values: CDR1 MNHEY, CDR2 SVGAGI. The CDR3 is 14 amino acids. This CDR3 is CASSYDRGRETQYF. CDR3 DNA: TGTGCCAGCAGTTACGACAGGGGCAGGGAGACCCAGTACTTC.

The chain joins TRBV2 to TRBJ2-3, with D hard to call. This CDR3 has 13 residues. Germline CDR1 is SNHLY and CDR2 is FYNNEI. V gave up 3 bases and J gave up 5 bases, with 9 bases separating them. DNA for the CDR3: TGTGCCAGCAGTGATTTGTCAGGAGATACGCAGTATTTT. It specifies CASSDLSGDTQYF.

The gene calls are TRBV11-3 and TRBJ2-3, with D possibly being TRBD2 (6 bases). The V gene's germline CDR1 is SGHNT and CDR2 YENEEA. Trimming pared 5 bases from V and 8 bases from J, leaving 11 bases between. The CDR3 is 12 residues long. The CDR3 here is CASSRTEGTQYF. For the CDR3, the DNA is TGTGCCAGCAGCCGGACGGAGGGTACGCAGTATTTT.

This clone appeared a few times. The V and J genes are TRBV2 and TRBJ1-2, with D tentatively TRBD1 (6 bases). The CDR3 is made up of 13 amino acids. V gave up 6 bases and J gave up 6 bases, with 14 bases separating them. The germline V gene encodes CDR1 SNHLY and CDR2 FYNNEI. The CDR3 DNA reads TGTGCCAGCAGGGGGATAAGGGGGAATGGCTACACCTTC. Its protein is CASRGIRGNGYTF.

The V call is TRBV27, the J call TRBJ1-1; a possible D gene is TRBD1 (5 bases). This CDR3 region has 14 residues. Germline V CDR1 and CDR2: MNHEY, SMNVEV (reference sequence). V lost 3 bases and J lost 1, with 9 bases in between. CDR3 residues: CASSFRVTNTEAFF. CDR3 coding DNA: TGTGCCAGCAGTTTCAGGGTAACGAACACTGAAGCTTTCTTT.

V and J are TRBV6-1 and TRBJ1-4, with TRBD1 matching 7 bases. V was clipped by 5 bases and J by 7 bases; unmatched bases: 10. The germline gives CDR1 MNHNS, CDR2 SASEGT. The CDR3 length is 15 residues. The CDR3 sequence is CASSSRQGVIEKLFF. The DNA for the CDR3 is TGTGCCAGCAGTAGCCGACAGGGAGTAATTGAAAAACTGTTTTTT.

V usage is TRBV10-3 and J usage is TRBJ1-2; D gene unclear. Germline assignment: CDR1 ENHRY and CDR2 SYGVKD. V shed 3 bases and J shed 0 bases, with 8 bases lying between them. This CDR3 has 14 amino acids. CDR3 sequence: CAISDGPTNYGYTF. The CDR3 nucleotides read TGTGCCATCAGTGATGGGCCTACTAACTATGGCTACACCTTC.

The chain has TRBV15 and TRBJ1-6; D is uncertain. The ends were cut back, 4 bases at V and 5 bases at J, with 6 bases in the middle. This CDR3 contains 13 residues. Germline CDR1 and CDR2: LNHNV and YYDKDF (reference sequence). The CDR3: CATSNRDNSPLHF. The CDR3 DNA reads TGTGCCACCAGCAACAGAGATAATTCACCCCTCCACTTT.

The chain has TRBV5-1 and TRBJ1-2; 9 bases are shared with TRBD1. Trimming took 4 bases from V and 0 from J; bases not matched to a gene: 16. The CDR3 covers 19 residues. In germline, CDR1 is SGHRS, CDR2 YFSETQ. This chain's CDR3 is CASSRPGDGQGLANYGYTF. CDR3 nucleotides: TGCGCCAGCAGCCGGCCGGGTGATGGACAGGGGCTAGCTAACTATGGCTACACCTTC.

The chain recombines TRBV4-1 with TRBJ2-7; no reliable D call. CDR1 and CDR2 from the germline V gene are MGHRA and YSYEKL. V gave up 1 base and J gave up 3 bases, with 7 bases separating them. There are 13 residues in the CDR3. The CDR3 here is CASSQVSFYEQYF. The CDR3 nucleotides read TGCGCCAGCAGCCAAGTTAGCTTCTACGAGCAGTACTTC.

V gene TRBV11-2 combines with J gene TRBJ1-2; 9 bases are a match to TRBD1. The CDR3 extends over 14 amino acids. The V segment lost 4 bases and the J segment 4 bases; nucleotides outside the gene matches: 4. Germline V CDR1 and CDR2: SGHAT, FQNNGV. CDR3 sequence: CASSSQTGGYGYTF. In DNA form, the CDR3 reads TGTGCCAGCAGCTCCCAGACAGGGGGCTATGGCTACACCTTC.

The V and J genes are TRBV5-4 and TRBJ2-1, with 8 bases fitting TRBD2. The germline CDR1 and CDR2 sequences are SGHNT and YYREEE (reference sequence). The CDR3 spans 14 residues. The V gene end was trimmed by 6 bases and the J gene end by 7 bases; junction bases not matched to a gene: 9. The CDR3 nucleotides are TGTGCCAGCACTTCAGCCGGGACTAGAAATGAGCAGTTCTTC. Translating gives CASTSAGTRNEQFF.

CDR3 nucleotide sequence: TGTGCCAGCAGACTCGGACAGGGGGGCGGCTACACCTTC. It encodes CASRLGQGGGYTF. The chain is built from TRBV28 and TRBJ1-2; 10 bases agree with TRBD1. J was trimmed by 8 bases and V by 6 bases; bases with no gene match: 6. The CDR3 has 13 amino acids. Germline lookup yields CDR1 MDHEN and CDR2 SYDVKM.

The chain uses TRBV5-1 and TRBJ2-1; D possibly corresponds to TRBD2 (6 bases). Per germline, CDR1 SGHRS and CDR2 YFSETQ. The V gene lost 3 bases and the J gene lost 8 bases, with 24 bases spanning the gap. The CDR3 loop spans 17 amino acids. This CDR3 reads CASSSPGRGVLKDEQFF. In DNA form, the CDR3 reads TGCGCCAGCAGCTCTCCTGGGCGGGGCGTACTAAAGGATGAGCAGTTCTTC.

A word on this clone: The sample carries other DNA sequences with the same CDR3. The chain links TRBV5-1 to TRBJ2-1; TRBD2 might be the D (5 bases). The germline V and J ends were trimmed by 2 bases and 0 bases, with 9 bases remaining between them. This CDR3 region has 15 residues. Germline CDR1 and CDR2: SGHRS and YFSETQ. The CDR3 sequence: CASSFSVSSYNEQFF. In DNA form, the CDR3 reads TGCGCCAGCAGCTTTAGCGTCAGCTCCTACAATGAGCAGTTCTTC.